This TCR beta chain stems from a study of CD8+ T cells in alopecia areata. Extracted RNA was reverse transcribed, and the resulting cDNA served as sequencing template. Clones were sequenced by immunoSEQ multiplex PCR, and TCRdb holds only the in-frame ones, with some missing. In the table there are some 110,000 clones, less than 80% of which are singletons. CDR3 length: 14 amino acids. V shed 5 bases and J shed 2 bases, with 13 bases lying between them. The germline gives CDR1 MNHEY, CDR2 SMNVEV (reference sequence). Sequencing used CD4+ T cells sorted from blood. The rearrangement uses TRBV27 and TRBJ2-7; D is uncertain. The receptor was isolated from a human donor in good health. This CDR3 is CASSPQALTYEQYF. The CDR3, as DNA: TGTGCCAGCAGTCCTCAAGCCCTTACCTACGAGCAGTACTTC.